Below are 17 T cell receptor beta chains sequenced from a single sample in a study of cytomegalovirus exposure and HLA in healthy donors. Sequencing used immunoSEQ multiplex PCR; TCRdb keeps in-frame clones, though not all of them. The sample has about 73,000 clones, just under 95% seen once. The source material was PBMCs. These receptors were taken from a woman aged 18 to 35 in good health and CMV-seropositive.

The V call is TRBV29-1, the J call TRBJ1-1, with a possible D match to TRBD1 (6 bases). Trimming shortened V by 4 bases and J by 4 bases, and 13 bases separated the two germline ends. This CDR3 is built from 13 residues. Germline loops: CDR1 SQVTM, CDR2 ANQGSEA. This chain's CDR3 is CSVAGGAGTEAFF. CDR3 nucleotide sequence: TGCAGCGTTGCTGGGGGCGCAGGCACTGAAGCTTTCTTT.

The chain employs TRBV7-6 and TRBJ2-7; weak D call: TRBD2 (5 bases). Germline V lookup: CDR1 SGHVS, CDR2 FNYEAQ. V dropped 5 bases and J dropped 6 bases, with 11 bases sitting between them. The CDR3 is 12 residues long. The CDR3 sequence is CASSRIGSEQYF. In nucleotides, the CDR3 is TGTGCCAGCAGCCGAATTGGGAGCGAGCAGTACTTC.

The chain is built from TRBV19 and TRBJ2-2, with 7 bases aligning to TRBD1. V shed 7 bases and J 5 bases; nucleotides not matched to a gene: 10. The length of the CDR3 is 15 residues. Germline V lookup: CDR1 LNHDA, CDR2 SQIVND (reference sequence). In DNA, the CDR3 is TGTGCCAGTACCAAAGACAGGGTCCAGACCGGGGAGCTGTTTTTT. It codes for CASTKDRVQTGELFF.

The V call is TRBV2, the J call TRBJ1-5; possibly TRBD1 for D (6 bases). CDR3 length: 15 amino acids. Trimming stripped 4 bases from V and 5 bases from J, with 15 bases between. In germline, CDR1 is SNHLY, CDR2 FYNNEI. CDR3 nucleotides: TGTGCCAGCAGTGTCCAACCAGGGGAGTATCAGCCCCAGCATTTT. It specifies CASSVQPGEYQPQHF.

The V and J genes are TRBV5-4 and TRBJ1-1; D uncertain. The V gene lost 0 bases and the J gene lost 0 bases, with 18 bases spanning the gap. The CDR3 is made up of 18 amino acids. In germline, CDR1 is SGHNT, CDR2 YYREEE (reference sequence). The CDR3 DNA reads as TGTGCCAGCAGCTTGGCGCTAGGTTCACGGGTTGTGAACACTGAAGCTTTCTTT. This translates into CASSLALGSRVVNTEAFF.

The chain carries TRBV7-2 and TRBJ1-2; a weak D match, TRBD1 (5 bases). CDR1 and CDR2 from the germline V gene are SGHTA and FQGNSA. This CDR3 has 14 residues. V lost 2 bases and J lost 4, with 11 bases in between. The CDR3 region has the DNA TGTGCCAGCAGCTTACAGAGGCAGGGCTATGGCTACACCTTC. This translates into CASSLQRQGYGYTF.

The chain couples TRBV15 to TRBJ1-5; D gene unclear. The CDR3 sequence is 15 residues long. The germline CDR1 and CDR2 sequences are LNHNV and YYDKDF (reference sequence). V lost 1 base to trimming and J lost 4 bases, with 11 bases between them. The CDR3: CATSRVEEINQPQHF. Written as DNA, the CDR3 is TGTGCCACCAGCAGAGTAGAGGAGATTAATCAGCCCCAGCATTTT. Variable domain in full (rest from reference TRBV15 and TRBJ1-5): DAMVIQNPRYQVTQFGKPVTLSCSQTLNHNVMYWYQQKSSQAPKLLFHYYDKDFNNEADTPDNFQSRRPNTSFCFLDIRSPGLGDTAMYLCATSRVEEINQPQHFGDGTRLSIL.

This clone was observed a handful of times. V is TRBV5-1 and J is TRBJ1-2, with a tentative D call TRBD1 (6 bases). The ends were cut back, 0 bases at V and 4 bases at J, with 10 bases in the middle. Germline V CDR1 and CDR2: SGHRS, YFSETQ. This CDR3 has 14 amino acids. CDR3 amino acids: CASSLAQGGYGYTF. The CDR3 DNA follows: TGCGCCAGCAGCTTGGCACAGGGCGGCTATGGCTACACCTTC. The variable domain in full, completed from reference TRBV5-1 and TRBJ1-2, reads KAGVTQTPRYLIKTRGQQVTLSCSPISGHRSVSWYQQTPGQGLQFLFEYFSETQRNKGNFPGRFSGRQFSNSRSEMNVSTLELGDSALYLCASSLAQGGYGYTFGSGTRLTVV.

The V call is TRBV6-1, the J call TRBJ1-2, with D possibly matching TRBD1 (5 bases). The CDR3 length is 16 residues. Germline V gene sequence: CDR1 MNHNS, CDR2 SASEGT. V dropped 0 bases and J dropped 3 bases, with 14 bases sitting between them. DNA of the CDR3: TGTGCCAGCAGTGAAGCAGCAGGGTTCCCCTACTATGGCTACACCTTC. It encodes CASSEAAGFPYYGYTF.

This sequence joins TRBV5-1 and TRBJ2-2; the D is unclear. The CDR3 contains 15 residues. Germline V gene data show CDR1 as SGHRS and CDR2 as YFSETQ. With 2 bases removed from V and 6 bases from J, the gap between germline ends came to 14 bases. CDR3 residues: CASSFQARVAGELFF. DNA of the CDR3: TGCGCCAGCAGCTTCCAGGCTCGCGTGGCCGGGGAGCTGTTTTTT.

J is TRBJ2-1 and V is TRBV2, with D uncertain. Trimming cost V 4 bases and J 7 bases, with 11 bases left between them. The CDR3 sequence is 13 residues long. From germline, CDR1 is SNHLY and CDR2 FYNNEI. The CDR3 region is CASSVSLSNEQFF. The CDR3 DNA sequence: TGTGCCAGCAGTGTTAGCCTTAGTAATGAGCAGTTCTTC.

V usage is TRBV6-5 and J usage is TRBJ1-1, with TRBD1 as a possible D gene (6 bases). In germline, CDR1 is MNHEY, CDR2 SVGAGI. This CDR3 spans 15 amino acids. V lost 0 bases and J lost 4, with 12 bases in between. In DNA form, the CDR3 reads TGTGCCAGCAGTTACTCGAGGGGGGGGGCCACTGAAGCTTTCTTT. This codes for CASSYSRGGATEAFF.

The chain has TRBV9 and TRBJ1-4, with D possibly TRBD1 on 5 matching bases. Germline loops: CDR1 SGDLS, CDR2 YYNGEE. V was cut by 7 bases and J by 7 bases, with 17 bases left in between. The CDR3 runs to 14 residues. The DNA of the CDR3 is TGTGCCAGCTCTGCAGGGCCCACCCTTGAAAAACTGTTTTTT. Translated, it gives CASSAGPTLEKLFF.

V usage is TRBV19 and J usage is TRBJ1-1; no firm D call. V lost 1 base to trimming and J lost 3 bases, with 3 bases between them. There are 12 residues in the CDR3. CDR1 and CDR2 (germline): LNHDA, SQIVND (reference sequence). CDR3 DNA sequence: TGTGCCAGTAGTATAGCTTACACTGAAGCTTTCTTT. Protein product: CASSIAYTEAFF.

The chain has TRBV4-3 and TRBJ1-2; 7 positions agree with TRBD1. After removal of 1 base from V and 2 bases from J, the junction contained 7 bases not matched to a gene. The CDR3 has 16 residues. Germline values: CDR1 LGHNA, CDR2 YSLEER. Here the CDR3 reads CASSQAQGVANYGYTF. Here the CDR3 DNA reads TGCGCCAGCAGCCAAGCTCAGGGGGTGGCAAACTATGGCTACACCTTC.

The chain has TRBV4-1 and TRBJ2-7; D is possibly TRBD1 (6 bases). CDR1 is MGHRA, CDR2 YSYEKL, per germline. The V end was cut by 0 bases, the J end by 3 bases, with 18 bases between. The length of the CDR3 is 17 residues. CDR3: CASSQDLPLRGYYEQYF. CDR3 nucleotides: TGCGCCAGCAGCCAAGACCTCCCACTTAGGGGGTACTACGAGCAGTACTTC.

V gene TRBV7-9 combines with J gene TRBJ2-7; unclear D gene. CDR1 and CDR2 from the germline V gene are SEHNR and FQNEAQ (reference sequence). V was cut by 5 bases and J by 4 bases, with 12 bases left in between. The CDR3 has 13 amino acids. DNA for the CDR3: TGTGCCAGCAGCCGAAATCCGGAGTACGAGCAGTACTTC. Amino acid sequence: CASSRNPEYEQYF.